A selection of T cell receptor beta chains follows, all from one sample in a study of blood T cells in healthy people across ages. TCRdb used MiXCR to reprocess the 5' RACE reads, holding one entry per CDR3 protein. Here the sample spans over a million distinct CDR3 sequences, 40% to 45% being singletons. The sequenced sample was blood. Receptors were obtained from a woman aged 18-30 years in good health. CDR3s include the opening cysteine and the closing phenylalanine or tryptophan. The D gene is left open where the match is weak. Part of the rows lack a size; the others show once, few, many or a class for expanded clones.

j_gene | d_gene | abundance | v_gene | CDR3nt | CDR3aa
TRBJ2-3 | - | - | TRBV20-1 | TGCAGTGCTTGCGGGGCCCGCACAGATACGCAGTATTTT | CSACGARTDTQYF
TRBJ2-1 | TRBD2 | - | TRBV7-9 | TGTGCCAGCAGCTCCACGGGAGTAGCGGGGGGCCCCTACGATGAGCAGTTCTTC | CASSSTGVAGGPYDEQFF
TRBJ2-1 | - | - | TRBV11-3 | TGTGCCAGCAGCTTAACAGTCACTACCCACAGGGAGCAGTTCTTC | CASSLTVTTHREQFF
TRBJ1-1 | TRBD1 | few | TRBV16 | TGTGCCAGCAGCCAACCGGGACAGGGGGCCTCAGCTTTCTTT | CASSQPGQGASAFF
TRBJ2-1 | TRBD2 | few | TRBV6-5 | TGTGCCAGCAGTTCCGCAAGCGGGGGGAAGAATGAGCAGTTCTTC | CASSSASGGKNEQFF
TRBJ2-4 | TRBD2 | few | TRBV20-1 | TGCAGTGCTAGAAAGTCCGGCGGGAGGACGGGGGGGAACATTCAGTACTTC | CSARKSGGRTGGNIQYF
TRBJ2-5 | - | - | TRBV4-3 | TGCGCCAGCAGCCAAGGAAGCTGGGATGAGACCCAGTACTTC | CASSQGSWDETQYF
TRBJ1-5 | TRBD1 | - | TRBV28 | TGTGCCAGCAGTCTCACAGGGGGTTTCGATCAGCCCCGGCATTTT | CASSLTGGFDQPRHF
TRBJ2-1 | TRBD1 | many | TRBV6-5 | TGTGCCAGCAGTTATGATCAGACAGGGGCCAATGAGCAGTTCTTC | CASSYDQTGANEQFF
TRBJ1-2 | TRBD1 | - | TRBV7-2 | TGTGCCAGCAGTGACGGAGGGACAGGGGCCACCAACTATGGCTACACCTTC | CASSDGGTGATNYGYTF
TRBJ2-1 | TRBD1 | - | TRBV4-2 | TGTGCCAGCAGCCAATTCTACCGGGGACAGGTGGCAGGGGAGCAGTTCTTC | CASSQFYRGQVAGEQFF
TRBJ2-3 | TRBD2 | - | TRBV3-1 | TGTGCCAGCAGCAAACTAGCGGGAGGTGGCACGCAGTATTTT | CASSKLAGGGTQYF